This T cell receptor (beta chain) comes out of a study of blood T cells in healthy people across ages. This clonotype has more than one count but fewer than ten. The antigen is not known. Per the germline V gene, CDR1 is LGHDT and CDR2 is YNNKEL (reference sequence). This CDR3 contains 13 residues. V was clipped by 1 base and J by 7 bases; unmatched bases: 3. Sample-barcoded 5' priming and a J-beta primer mix drove a second PCR of roughly 6 to 12 cycles. Each cDNA molecule received a tag from a template-switch adaptor that had 12 random nucleotides. Via MiXCR, TCRdb re-called the 5' RACE reads, giving one row per CDR3 protein. The top ten hold more than 6% of the sample, which has about 1.7 million distinct CDR3 sequences, approximately 28% seen once. The study, taken as a whole, reports: Possibly confounding the expanded clonotype changes was the fact that donor CMV status was unknown. Strong correlation existed between TCR beta diversity and naive T cell percentage.

The chain recombines TRBV3-1 with TRBJ1-2; TRBD1 agrees at 7 bases. The clonotype originates from a woman younger than 45 in good health. Sequencing input: blood. The CDR3 loop is CASSQVTGAGYTF. The CDR3 bases are TGTGCCAGCAGCCAAGTTACAGGGGCTGGCTACACCTTC.